One and the same sample provided the 12 T cell receptor beta chains below, sequenced in a study of blood T cell repertoires in COVID-19. TCRdb's copy holds only in-frame clones and misses some; the assay was immunoSEQ multiplex PCR. Seen here are fewer than 200,000 clones, more than 75% observed once, and the top ten hold about 5.8%. The source material was peripheral blood. These receptors were taken from a woman aged 50 to 60 with COVID-19, enrolled during active disease.

The rearrangement uses TRBV6-6 and TRBJ1-2, with D possibly matching TRBD1 (5 bases). Germline CDR1 reads MNHNY; CDR2 reads SVGAGI (reference sequence). CDR3 length: 15 amino acids. V was pared by 6 bases and J by 2 bases, with 16 bases between. The DNA for the CDR3 is TGTGCCAGCAGCCCGGTGGGGGAGGGGAACTATGGCTACACCTTC. Protein sequence: CASSPVGEGNYGYTF.

V gene TRBV19 combines with J gene TRBJ1-2; perhaps TRBD1 as D (6 bases). Germline loops: CDR1 LNHDA, CDR2 SQIVND (reference sequence). The V end was cut by 3 bases, the J end by 3 bases, with 8 bases between. The CDR3 has 13 amino acids. The CDR3 nucleotides read TGTGCCAGTAGTATTGGGGGCGACTATGGCTACACCTTC. Its translation is CASSIGGDYGYTF.

The chain couples TRBV9 to TRBJ1-5, with 7 bases identical to TRBD1. With 0 bases clipped from V and 6 bases from J, the junction kept 0 bases outside the gene matches. CDR3 size: 13 residues. Germline V gene sequence: CDR1 SGDLS, CDR2 YYNGEE. CDR3 DNA sequence: TGTGCCAGCAGCGTAGAGGGGGCTCAGCCCCAGCATTTT. It is translated as CASSVEGAQPQHF.

The chain recombines TRBV7-9 with TRBJ2-3; perhaps TRBD2 as D (7 bases). V shed 4 bases and J shed 1 base, with 18 bases lying between them. The CDR3 runs 17 residues. Per the germline V gene, CDR1 is SEHNR and CDR2 is FQNEAQ (reference sequence). The CDR3 DNA follows: TGTGCCAGCAGCTATCCTCTAAGGGGGGGAGGCACAGATACGCAGTATTTT. It codes for CASSYPLRGGGTDTQYF.

CDR3 region: CASSSDPRGLNEQFF. In DNA, the CDR3 is TGCGCCAGCAGCTCAGACCCCAGAGGACTCAATGAGCAGTTCTTC. The J gene is TRBJ2-1, the V gene TRBV5-1, with a weak D call TRBD2 (5 bases). V lost 3 bases and J 6 bases, leaving 16 bases between the germline ends. Germline CDR1 reads SGHRS; CDR2 reads YFSETQ. The CDR3 runs to 15 residues.

The gene calls are TRBV2 and TRBJ2-1, with 7 bases that match TRBD2. The CDR3 is 17 residues long. Germline V gene data show CDR1 as SNHLY and CDR2 as FYNNEI. The V and J ends lost 5 bases and 4 bases, in that order; junction bases with no gene match: 14. CDR3 DNA sequence: TGTGCCAGCAGTACCTCTCAAGCGGGGACGAGATACAATGAGCAGTTCTTC. Protein sequence: CASSTSQAGTRYNEQFF. Complete variable domain (other parts from reference TRBV2 and TRBJ2-1): EPEVTQTPSHQVTQMGQEVILRCVPISNHLYFYWYRQILGQKVEFLVSFYNNEISEKSEIFDDQFSVERPDGSNFTLKIRSTKLEDSAMYFCASSTSQAGTRYNEQFFGPGTRLTVL.

The rearrangement uses TRBV18 and TRBJ2-3; D is perhaps TRBD2 (6 bases). CDR1 KGHSH and CDR2 LQKENI come from the germline V gene. This CDR3 comprises 15 residues. V was shortened by 0 bases and J by 3 bases, with 10 bases between the two germline ends. The CDR3 region has the DNA TGTGCCAGCTCACCACCGGGACTGCTGACAGATACGCAGTATTTT. This gives the protein CASSPPGLLTDTQYF.

The chain combines TRBV9 with TRBJ2-7; D perhaps matches TRBD2 (7 bases). This CDR3 region has 13 residues. V lost 4 bases and J 5 bases, leaving 13 bases between the germline ends. Germline CDR1 reads SGDLS; CDR2 reads YYNGEE. The CDR3 loop reads CASSSPGGDEQYF. As DNA, the CDR3 is TGTGCCAGCAGCTCACCGGGGGGCGACGAGCAGTACTTC.

V usage is TRBV5-5 and J usage is TRBJ2-1; 8 nucleotides match TRBD1. The V gene's germline CDR1 is SGHKS and CDR2 YYEKEE (reference sequence). J was trimmed by 3 bases and V by 7 bases; bases with no gene match: 9. This CDR3 region has 15 residues. The CDR3: CASAAPDRGYNEQFF. In nucleotides, the CDR3 is TGTGCCAGCGCCGCCCCCGACAGGGGCTACAATGAGCAGTTCTTC.

V is TRBV5-6 and J is TRBJ2-7, with D possibly TRBD1 on 5 matching bases. The CDR3 consists of 12 residues. V was shortened by 0 bases and J by 6 bases, with 7 bases between the two germline ends. CDR1 SGHDT and CDR2 YYEEEE come from the germline V gene. This chain's CDR3 is CASSLGGGEQYF. CDR3 nucleotide sequence: TGTGCCAGCAGCTTGGGGGGCGGCGAGCAGTACTTC.

The V and J genes are TRBV4-1 and TRBJ1-2; 7 bases are shared with TRBD1. With V trimmed by 1 base and J by 0 bases, 2 bases remained unmatched. Germline V lookup: CDR1 MGHRA, CDR2 YSYEKL. There are 15 residues in the CDR3. The CDR3 DNA reads TGCGCCAGCAGCCAAGCGAGGGGGCCTAACTATGGCTACACCTTC. This gives the protein CASSQARGPNYGYTF.

V is TRBV10-3 and J is TRBJ2-3, with 8 bases fitting TRBD1. CDR3 length equals 13 residues. The germline CDR1 and CDR2 sequences are ENHRY and SYGVKD. With 5 bases clipped from V and 3 bases from J, the junction kept 1 base outside the gene matches. The CDR3 bases are TGTGCCATCAGTCGACAGGGGACAGATACGCAGTATTTT. Amino acids: CAISRQGTDTQYF.